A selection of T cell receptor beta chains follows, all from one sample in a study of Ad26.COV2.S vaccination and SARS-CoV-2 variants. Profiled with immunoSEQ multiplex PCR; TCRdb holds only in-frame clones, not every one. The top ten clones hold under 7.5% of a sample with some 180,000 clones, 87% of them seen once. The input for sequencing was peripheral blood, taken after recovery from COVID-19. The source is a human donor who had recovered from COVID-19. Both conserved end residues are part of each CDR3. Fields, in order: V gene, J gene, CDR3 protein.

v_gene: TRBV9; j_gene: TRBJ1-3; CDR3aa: CASSVEGTASGNTIYF
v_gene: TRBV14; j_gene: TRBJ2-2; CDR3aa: CASSQGMTLLPGELFF
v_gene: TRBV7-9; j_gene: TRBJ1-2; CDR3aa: CASSRRAGEDGYTF
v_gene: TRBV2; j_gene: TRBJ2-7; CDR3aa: CASSERWLAYEQYF
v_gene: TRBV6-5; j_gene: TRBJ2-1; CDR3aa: CASKPEGGAGNEQFF
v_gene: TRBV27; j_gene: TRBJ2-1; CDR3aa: CASSLSGRGMNEQFF
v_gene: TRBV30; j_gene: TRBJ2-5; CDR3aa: CAWSLSPETQYF
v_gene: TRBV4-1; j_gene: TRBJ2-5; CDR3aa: CASSQEGSGRAQETQYF
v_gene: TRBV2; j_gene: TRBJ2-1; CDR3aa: CATGWGADNEQFF
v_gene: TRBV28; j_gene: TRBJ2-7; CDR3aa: CASSSAPREQYF
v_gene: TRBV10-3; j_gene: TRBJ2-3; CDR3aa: CAISDPGSTDTQYF
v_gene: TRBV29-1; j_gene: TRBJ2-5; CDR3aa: CSVEGLTSKEGETQYF
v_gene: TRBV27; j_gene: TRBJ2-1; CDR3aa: CASSLTSSHNEQFF
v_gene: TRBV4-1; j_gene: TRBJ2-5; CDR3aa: CASSQASGGHQETQYF
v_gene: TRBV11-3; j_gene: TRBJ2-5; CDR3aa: CASSLGGGETQYF
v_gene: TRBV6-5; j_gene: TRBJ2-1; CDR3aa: CASSFGVGNEQFF
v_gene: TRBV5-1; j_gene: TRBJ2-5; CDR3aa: CASSATSTVSGETQYF
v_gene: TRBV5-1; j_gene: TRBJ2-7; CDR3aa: CASSMGLAGGYYEQYF
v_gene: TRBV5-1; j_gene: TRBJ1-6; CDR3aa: CASSQARTGSLFNSPLHF
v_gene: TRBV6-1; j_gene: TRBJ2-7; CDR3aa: CASSEYLGYYEQYF